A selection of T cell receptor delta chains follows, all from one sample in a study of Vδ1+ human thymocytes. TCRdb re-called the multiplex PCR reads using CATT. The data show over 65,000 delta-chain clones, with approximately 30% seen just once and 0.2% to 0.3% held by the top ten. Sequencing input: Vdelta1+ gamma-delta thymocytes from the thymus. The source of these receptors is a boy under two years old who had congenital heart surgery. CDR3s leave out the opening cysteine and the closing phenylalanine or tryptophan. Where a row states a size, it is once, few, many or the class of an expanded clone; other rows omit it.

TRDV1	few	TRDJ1	ALGEPEKRKGYDPSTDKLI
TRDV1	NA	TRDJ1	ALGFIPVGILYTDKLI
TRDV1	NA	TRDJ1	ALGDTAF
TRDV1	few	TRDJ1	ALEATGSRSDKLI
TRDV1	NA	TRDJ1	ALGESTNTAFLTYWGIPRYTDKLI
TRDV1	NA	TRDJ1	ALGEQIPGGPYTDKLI
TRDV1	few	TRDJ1	ALGVLLHSLYWVPLDTDKLI
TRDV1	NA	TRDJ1	ALGEHPYLGDTDKLI
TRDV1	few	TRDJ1	ALGLQRRPYTDKLI
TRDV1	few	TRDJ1	ALGDPRPLLPQYTDKLI
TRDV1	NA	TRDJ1	ALGEYGFPWGTYTDKLI
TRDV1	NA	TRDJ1	ALGDPPWPRQGIWGRTRTDKLI
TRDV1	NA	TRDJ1	ALGEIDSYAYWDRGKLI
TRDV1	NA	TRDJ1	ALGETSYTFLWGIRKLI
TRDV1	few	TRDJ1	ALGAACGGCPDKLI
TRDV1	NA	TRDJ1	ALGEPCLPKGYTDKLI
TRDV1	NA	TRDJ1	ALGPPPGGYEIDKLI
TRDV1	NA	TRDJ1	ALGGRFLLGDTSTDKLI
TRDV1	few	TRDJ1	ALGTPRSPPLGDRLI
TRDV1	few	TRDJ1	ALGEPSKAYWGTQYTDKLI
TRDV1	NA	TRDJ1	ALGELPGRDTEPPLTDKLI
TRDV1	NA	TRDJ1	ALGELSYLLGTHTDKLI
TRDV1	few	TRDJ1	ALGELTSHPVVLGDHIVEAATDKLI
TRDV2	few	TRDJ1	ACDPPVPNLYTDKLI
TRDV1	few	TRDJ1	ALGDPQSTVRSGGRPRKLI
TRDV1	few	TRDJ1	ALGELRWGYADTDKLI
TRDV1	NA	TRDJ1	ALGEGDPGELI
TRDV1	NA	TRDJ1	ALGERGTGEDKLI
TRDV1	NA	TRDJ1	ALGEREGDPYTDKLI
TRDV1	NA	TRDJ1	ALGERYYYWGRNTDKLI
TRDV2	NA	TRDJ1	ACDTCTGGYGKLI
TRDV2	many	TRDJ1	ACDTPKTGGSDKLI
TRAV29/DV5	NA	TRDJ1	SVLLCSKRHVMTGGYTDKLI
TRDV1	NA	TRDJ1	ALGELRPADYWGVPPSYTDKLI
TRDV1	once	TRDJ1	ALGELRPPAVGGLLSTDKLI
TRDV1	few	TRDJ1	ALGNYGLGDWADKLI
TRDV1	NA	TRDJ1	ALGERCWGPYTDKLI
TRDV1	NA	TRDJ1	ALGEVNYTDKLI
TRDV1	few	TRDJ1	ALGESSASYLFLDTDKLI
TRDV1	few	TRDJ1	ALGDSTPNVTSGGIGTDKLI
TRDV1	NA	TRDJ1	ALGELRGIRMLSPKWADKLI
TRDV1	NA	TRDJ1	ALGELPSWGPCTDKLI
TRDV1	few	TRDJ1	ALGLLYRVWGITDKLI
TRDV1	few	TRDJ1	ALGGTSLLGAYTDKLI
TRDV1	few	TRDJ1	ALGELRPSPFVLGRARNQSDKLI
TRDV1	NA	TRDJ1	ALASLFPLGKWGILVLI
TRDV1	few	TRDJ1	ALGELAFLRKVLGDTPDKLI
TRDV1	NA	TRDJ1	ALGELRWGFSLADKLI
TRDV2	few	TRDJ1	ACADIGGYIADKLI
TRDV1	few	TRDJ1	ALGERRSYRSVHPHTDKLI
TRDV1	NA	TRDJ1	ALGESSYPRVLGDWGYTDKLI
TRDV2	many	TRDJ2	ACDTSEIWGAQLF
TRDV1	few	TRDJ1	ALGELTRLTILSSVDKLI